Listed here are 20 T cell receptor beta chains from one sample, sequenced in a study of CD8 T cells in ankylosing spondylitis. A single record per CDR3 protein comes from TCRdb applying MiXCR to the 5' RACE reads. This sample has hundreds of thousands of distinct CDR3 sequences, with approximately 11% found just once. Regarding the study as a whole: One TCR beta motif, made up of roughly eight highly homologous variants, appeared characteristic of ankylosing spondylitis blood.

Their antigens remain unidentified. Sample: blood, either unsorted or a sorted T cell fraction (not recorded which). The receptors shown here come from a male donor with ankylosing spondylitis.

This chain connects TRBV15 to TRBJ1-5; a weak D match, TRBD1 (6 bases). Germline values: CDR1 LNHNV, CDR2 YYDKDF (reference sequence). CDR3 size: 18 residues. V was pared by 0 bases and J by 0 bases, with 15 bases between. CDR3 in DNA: TGTGCCACCAGCAGAGAGGCACTGACAGGTTATAGCAATCAGCCCCAGCATTTT. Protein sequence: CATSREALTGYSNQPQHF.

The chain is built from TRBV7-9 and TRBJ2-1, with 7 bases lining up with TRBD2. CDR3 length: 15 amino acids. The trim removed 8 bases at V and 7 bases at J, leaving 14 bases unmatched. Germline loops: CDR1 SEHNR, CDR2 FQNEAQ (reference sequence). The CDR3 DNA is TGTGCCAGCGGCGACCAGCGGGAAGGTGTGAATGAGCAGTTCTTC. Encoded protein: CASGDQREGVNEQFF.

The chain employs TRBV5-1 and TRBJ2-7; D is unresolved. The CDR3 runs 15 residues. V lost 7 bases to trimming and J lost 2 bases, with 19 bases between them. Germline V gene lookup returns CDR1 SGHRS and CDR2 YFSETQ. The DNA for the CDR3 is TGCGCCAGCCGAACCCTTGGACCCTTTGCCTACGAGCAGTACTTC. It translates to CASRTLGPFAYEQYF.

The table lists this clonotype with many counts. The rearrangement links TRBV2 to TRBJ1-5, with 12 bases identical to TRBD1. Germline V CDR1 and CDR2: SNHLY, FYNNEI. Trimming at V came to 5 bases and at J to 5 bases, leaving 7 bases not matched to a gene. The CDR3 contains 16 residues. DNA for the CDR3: TGTGCCAGCAGTAGAGCCGGGACAGGGGGCGATCAGCCCCAGCATTTT. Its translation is CASSRAGTGGDQPQHF.

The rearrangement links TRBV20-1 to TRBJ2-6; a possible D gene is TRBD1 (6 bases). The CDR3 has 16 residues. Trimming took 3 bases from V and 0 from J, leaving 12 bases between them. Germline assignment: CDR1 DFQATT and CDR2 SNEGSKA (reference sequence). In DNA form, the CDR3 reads TGCAGTGCTAGGACAGGATTGAGCTCTGGGGCCAACGTCCTGACTTTC. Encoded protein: CSARTGLSSGANVLTF.

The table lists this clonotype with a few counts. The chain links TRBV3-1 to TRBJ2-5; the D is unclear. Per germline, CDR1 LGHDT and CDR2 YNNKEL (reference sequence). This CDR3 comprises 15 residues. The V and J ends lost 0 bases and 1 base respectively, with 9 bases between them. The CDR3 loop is CASSQESYTQETQYF. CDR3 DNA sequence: TGTGCCAGCAGCCAAGAATCTTACACCCAAGAGACCCAGTACTTC.

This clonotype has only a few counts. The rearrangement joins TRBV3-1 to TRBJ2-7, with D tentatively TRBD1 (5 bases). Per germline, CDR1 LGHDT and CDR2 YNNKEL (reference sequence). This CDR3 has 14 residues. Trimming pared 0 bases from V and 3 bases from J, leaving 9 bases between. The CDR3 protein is CASSQEGVSYEQYF. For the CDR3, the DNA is TGTGCCAGCAGCCAAGAAGGGGTGAGCTACGAGCAGTACTTC.

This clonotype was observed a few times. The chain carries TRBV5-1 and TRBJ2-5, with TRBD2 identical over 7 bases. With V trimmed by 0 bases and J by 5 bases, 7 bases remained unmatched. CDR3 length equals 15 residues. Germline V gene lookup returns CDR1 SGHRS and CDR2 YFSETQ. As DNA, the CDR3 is TGCGCCAGCAGCTTGGACGGCGGGAGTCGCGAGACCCAGTACTTC. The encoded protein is CASSLDGGSRETQYF.

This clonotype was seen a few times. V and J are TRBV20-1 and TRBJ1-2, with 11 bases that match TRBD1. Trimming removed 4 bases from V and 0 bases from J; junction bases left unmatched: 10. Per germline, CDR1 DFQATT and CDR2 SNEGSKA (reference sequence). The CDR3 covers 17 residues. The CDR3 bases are TGCAGTGCTAAGGCCCCGGACAGGGGGCTGGCTAACTATGGCTACACCTTC. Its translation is CSAKAPDRGLANYGYTF.

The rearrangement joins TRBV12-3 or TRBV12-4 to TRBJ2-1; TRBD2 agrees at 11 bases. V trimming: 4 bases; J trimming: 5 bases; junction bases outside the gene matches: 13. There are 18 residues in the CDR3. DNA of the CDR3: TGTGCCAGCAGTTCCTACAACTTAGCGGGAGGGATCGACAATGAGCAGTTCTTC. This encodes CASSSYNLAGGIDNEQFF.

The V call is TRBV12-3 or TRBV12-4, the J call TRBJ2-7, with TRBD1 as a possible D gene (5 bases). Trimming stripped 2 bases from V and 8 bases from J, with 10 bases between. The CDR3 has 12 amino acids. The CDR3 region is CASSLRGDKQYF. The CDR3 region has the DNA TGTGCCAGCAGTTTAAGGGGCGACAAGCAGTACTTC.

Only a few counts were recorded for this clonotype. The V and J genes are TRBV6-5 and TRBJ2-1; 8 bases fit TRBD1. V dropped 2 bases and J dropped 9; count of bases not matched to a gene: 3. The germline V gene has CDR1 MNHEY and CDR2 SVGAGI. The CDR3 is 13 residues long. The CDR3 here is CASSYDRGGEQFF. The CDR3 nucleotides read TGTGCCAGCAGTTACGACAGGGGCGGTGAGCAGTTCTTC.

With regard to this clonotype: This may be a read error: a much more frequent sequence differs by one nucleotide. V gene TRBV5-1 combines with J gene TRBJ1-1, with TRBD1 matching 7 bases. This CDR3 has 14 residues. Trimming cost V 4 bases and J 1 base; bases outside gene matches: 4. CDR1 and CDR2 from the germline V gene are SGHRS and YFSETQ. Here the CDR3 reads CASSPDRTNTEAFF. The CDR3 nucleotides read TGCGCCAGCAGCCCGGACAGGACGAACACTGAAGCTTTCTTT. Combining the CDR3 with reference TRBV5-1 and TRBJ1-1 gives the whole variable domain KAGVTQTPRYLIKTRGQQVTLSCSPISGHRSVSWYQQTPGQGLQFLFEYFSETQRNKGNFPGRFSGRQFSNSRSEMNVSTLELGDSALYLCASSPDRTNTEAFFGQGTRLTVV.

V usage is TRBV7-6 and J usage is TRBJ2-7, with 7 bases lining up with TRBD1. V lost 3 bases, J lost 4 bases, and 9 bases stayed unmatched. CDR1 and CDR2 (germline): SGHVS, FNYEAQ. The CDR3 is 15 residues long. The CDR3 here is CASSFAGTEEYEQYF. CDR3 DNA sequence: TGTGCCAGCAGCTTCGCCGGGACAGAGGAATACGAGCAGTACTTC. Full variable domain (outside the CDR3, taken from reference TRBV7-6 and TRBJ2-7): GAGVSQSPRYKVTKRGQDVALRCDPISGHVSLYWYRQALGQGPEFLTYFNYEAQQDKSGLPNDRFSAERPEGSISTLTIQRTEQRDSAMYRCASSFAGTEEYEQYFGPGTRLTVT.

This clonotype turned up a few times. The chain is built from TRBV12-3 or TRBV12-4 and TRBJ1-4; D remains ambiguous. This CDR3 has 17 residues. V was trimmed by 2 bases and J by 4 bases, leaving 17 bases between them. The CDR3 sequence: CASSLSTHLPLNEKLFF. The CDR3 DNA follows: TGTGCCAGCAGTTTATCGACACATCTGCCTCTTAATGAAAAACTGTTTTTT.

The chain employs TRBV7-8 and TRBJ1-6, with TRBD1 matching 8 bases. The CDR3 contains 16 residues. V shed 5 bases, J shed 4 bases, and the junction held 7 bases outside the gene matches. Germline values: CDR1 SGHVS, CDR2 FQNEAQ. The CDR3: CASSPQGAGYNSPLHF. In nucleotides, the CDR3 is TGTGCCAGCAGCCCCCAGGGGGCAGGATATAATTCACCCCTCCACTTT.

The CDR3 spells CASSLGGGRDTEAFF. CDR3 DNA: TGCGCCAGCAGCTTGGGGGGAGGGCGAGACACTGAAGCTTTCTTT. This sequence joins TRBV5-1 and TRBJ1-1; the D is unclear. Germline CDR1 and CDR2: SGHRS and YFSETQ. V lost 0 bases and J lost 3, with 12 bases in between. The CDR3 runs 15 residues.

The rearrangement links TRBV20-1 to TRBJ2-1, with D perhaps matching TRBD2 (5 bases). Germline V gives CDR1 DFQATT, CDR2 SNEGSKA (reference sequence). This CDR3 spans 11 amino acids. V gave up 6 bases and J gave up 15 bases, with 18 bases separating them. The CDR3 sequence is CSAPDLAAVFF. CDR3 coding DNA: TGCAGTGCCCCGGACTTGGCGGCGGTGTTCTTC.

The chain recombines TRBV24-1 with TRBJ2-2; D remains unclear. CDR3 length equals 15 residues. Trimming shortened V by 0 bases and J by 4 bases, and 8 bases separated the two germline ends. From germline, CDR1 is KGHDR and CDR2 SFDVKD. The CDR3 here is CATSDLGTLTGELFF. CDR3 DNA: TGTGCCACCAGTGATTTGGGAACTCTCACCGGGGAGCTGTTTTTT.

Here the CDR3 reads CASRPPFLRGDNEQFF. CDR3 DNA sequence: TGTGCCAGCAGACCCCCGTTCCTACGGGGGGACAATGAGCAGTTCTTC. The V call is TRBV6-1, the J call TRBJ2-1; the match to TRBD2 covers 7 bases. The CDR3 runs 16 residues. Germline V CDR1 and CDR2: MNHNS, SASEGT. J was trimmed by 5 bases and V by 6 bases; bases with no gene match: 13.